What follows are 4 T cell receptor beta chains derived from one specimen sequenced in a study of blood T cell repertoires in COVID-19. Repertoires were generated with immunoSEQ multiplex PCR, while TCRdb's copy carries only in-frame clones and drops some. The sample lists 150,000 or so clones; around 89% were seen once. The specimen was peripheral blood. These receptors all come from a man aged 55 to 69 with active or convalescent COVID-19.

The rearrangement joins TRBV7-9 to TRBJ2-7; 9 positions agree with TRBD2. Germline V gives CDR1 SEHNR, CDR2 FQNEAQ (reference sequence). CDR3 size: 16 residues. Germline trimming cut 2 bases from V and 4 bases from J; bases unmatched to any gene: 9. CDR3 nucleotide sequence: TGTGCCAGCAGCTTATTCGCTAGCGGGAATAGGTACGAGCAGTACTTC. The encoded protein is CASSLFASGNRYEQYF.

This clone was detected a few times. This chain connects TRBV7-2 to TRBJ2-1; 7 nucleotides agree with TRBD2. Germline values: CDR1 SGHTA, CDR2 FQGNSA. The ends lost 6 bases at V and 4 bases at J; junction bases unmatched: 9. The CDR3 has 15 residues. For the CDR3, the DNA is TGTGCCAGCAGGCCGCGCGGGGGAACATACAATGAGCAGTTCTTC. Translated, it gives CASRPRGGTYNEQFF.

J is TRBJ2-5 and V is TRBV7-6; D remains unclear. This CDR3 spans 13 amino acids. V was pared by 3 bases and J by 5 bases, with 10 bases between. Germline V gene data show CDR1 as SGHVS and CDR2 as FNYEAQ. CDR3 nucleotide sequence: TGTGCCAGCAGCTTTACGTTCGGGGAGACCCAGTACTTC. It specifies CASSFTFGETQYF.

V is TRBV29-1 and J is TRBJ2-6; maybe TRBD2 (6 bases). Germline-derived CDR1 and CDR2 are SQVTM and ANQGSEA. The CDR3 extends over 15 amino acids. Trimming left V 1 base short and J 4 bases short, with 11 bases between. The CDR3: CSVEGGGTGANVLTF. The DNA for the CDR3 is TGCAGCGTTGAAGGGGGCGGGACCGGGGCCAACGTCCTGACTTTC.